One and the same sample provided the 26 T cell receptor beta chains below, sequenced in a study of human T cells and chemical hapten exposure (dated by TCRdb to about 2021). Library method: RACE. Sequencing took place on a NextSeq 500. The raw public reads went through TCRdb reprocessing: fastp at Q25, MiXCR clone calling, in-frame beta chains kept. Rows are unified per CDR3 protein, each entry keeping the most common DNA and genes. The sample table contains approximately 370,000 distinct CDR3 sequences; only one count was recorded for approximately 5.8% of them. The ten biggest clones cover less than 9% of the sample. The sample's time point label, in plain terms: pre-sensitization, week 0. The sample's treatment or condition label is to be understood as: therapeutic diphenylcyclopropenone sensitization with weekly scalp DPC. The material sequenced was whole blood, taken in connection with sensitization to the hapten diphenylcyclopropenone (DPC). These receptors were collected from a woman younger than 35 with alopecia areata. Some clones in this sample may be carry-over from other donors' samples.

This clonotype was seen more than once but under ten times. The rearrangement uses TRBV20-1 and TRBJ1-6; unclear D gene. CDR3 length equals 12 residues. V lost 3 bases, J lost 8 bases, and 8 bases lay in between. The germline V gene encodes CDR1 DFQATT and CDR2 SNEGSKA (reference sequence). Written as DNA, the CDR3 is TGCAGTGCTAGGCCTCGCTATTCACCCCTCCACTTT. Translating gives CSARPRYSPLHF.

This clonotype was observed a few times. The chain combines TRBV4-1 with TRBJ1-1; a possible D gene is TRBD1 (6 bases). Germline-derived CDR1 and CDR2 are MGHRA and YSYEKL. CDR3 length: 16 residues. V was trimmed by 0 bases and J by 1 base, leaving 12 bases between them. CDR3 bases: TGCGCCAGCAGCCAAGATCAAGACAGGCCGAACACTGAAGCTTTCTTT. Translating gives CASSQDQDRPNTEAFF.

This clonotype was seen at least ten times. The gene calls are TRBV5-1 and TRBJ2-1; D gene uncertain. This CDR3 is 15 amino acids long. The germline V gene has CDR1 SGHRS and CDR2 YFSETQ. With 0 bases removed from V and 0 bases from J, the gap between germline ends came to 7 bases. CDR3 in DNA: TGCGCCAGCAGCTTGGTCCGGACCTCCTACAATGAGCAGTTCTTC. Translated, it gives CASSLVRTSYNEQFF.

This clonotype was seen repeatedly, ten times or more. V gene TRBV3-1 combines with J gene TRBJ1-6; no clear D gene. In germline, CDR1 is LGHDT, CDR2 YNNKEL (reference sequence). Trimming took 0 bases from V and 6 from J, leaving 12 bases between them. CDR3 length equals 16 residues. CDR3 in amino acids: CASSQDPLGGNSPLHF. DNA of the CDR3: TGTGCCAGCAGCCAAGATCCCCTCGGAGGTAATTCACCCCTCCACTTT. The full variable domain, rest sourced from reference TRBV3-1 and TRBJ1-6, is DTAVSQTPKYLVTQMGNDKSIKCEQNLGHDTMYWYKQDSKKFLKIMFSYNNKELIINETVPNRFSPKSPDKAHLNLHINSLELGDSAVYFCASSQDPLGGNSPLHFGNGTRLTVT.

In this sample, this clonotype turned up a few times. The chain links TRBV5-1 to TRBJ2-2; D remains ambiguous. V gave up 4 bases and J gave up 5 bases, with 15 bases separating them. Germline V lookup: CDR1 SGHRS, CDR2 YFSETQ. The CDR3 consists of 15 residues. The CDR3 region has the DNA TGCGCCAGCAGCGAAGGGAACCCTATAACCGGGGAGCTGTTTTTT. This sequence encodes CASSEGNPITGELFF.

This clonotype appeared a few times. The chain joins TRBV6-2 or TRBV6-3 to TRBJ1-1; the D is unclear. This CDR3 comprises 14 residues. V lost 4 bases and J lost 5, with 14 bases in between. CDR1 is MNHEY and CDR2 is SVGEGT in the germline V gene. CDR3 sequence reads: CASSWQAPETEAFF. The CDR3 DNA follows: TGTGCCAGCAGTTGGCAGGCCCCGGAAACTGAAGCTTTCTTT.

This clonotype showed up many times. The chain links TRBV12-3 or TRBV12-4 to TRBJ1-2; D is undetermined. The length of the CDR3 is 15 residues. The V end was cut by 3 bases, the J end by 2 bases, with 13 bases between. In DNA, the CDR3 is TGTGCCAGCAGTTTGGCCGGAACAGCCAACTATGGCTACACCTTC. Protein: CASSLAGTANYGYTF.

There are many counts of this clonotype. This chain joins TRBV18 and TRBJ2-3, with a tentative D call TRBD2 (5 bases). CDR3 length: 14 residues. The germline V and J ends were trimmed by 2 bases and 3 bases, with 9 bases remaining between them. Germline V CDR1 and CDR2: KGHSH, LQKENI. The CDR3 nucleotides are TGTGCCAGCTCACCAAACCGGGGAACAGATACGCAGTATTTT. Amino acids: CASSPNRGTDTQYF. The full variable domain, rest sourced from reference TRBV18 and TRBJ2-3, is NAGVMQNPRHLVRRRGQEARLRCSPMKGHSHVYWYRQLPEEGLKFMVYLQKENIIDESGMPKERFSAEFPKEGPSILRIQQVVRGDSAAYFCASSPNRGTDTQYFGPGTRLTVL.

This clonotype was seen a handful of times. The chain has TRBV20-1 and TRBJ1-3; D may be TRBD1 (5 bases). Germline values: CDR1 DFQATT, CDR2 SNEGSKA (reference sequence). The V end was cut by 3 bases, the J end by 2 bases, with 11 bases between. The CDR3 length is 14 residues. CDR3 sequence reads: CSASPQATGNTIYF. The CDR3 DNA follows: TGCAGTGCTAGCCCACAGGCTACTGGAAACACCATATATTTT.

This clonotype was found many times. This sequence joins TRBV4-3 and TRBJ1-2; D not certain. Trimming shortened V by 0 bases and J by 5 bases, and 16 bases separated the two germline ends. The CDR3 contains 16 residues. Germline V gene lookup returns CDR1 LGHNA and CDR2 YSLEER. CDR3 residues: CASSQDEPGPFYGYTF. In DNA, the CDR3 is TGCGCCAGCAGCCAAGATGAGCCGGGCCCCTTTTATGGCTACACCTTC.

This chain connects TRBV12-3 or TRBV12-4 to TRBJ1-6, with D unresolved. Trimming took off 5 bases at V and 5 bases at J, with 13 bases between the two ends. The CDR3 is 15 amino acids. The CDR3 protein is CASSLLSSNNSPLHF. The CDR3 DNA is TGTGCCAGCAGTCTCCTCTCTAGCAATAATTCACCCCTCCACTTT.

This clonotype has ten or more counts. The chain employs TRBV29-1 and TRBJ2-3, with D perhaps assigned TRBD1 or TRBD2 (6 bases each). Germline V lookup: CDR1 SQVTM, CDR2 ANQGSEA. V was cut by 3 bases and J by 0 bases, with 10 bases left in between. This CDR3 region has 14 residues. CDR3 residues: CSVDGGSSTDTQYF. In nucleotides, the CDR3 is TGCAGCGTTGACGGGGGCTCTAGCACAGATACGCAGTATTTT.

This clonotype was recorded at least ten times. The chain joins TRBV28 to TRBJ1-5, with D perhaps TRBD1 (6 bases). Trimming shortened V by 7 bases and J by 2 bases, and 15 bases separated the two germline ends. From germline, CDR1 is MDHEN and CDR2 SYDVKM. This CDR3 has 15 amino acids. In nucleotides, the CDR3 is TGTGCCAGCATCCCTGACAGGATTCGCAATCAGCCCCAGCATTTT. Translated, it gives CASIPDRIRNQPQHF.

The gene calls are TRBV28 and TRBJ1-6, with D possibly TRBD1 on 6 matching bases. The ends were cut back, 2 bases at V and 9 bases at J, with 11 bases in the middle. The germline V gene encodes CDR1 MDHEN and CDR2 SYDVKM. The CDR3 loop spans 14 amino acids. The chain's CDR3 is CASSLGARGSPLHF. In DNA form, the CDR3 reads TGTGCCAGCAGTTTAGGCGCCAGGGGTTCACCCCTCCACTTT.

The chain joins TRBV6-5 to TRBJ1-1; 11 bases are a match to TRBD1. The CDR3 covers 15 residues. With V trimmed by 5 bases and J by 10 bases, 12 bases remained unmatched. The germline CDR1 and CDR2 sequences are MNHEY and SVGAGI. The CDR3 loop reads CASSNTGQGAYVAFF. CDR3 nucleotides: TGTGCCAGCAGTAACACCGGACAGGGGGCTTACGTAGCTTTCTTT.

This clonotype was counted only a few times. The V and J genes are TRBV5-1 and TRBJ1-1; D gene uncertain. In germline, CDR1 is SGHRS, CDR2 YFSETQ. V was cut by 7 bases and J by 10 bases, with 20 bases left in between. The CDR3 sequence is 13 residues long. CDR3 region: CASSDTDMGVAFF. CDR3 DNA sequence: TGCGCCAGCTCCGATACAGATATGGGCGTAGCTTTCTTT.

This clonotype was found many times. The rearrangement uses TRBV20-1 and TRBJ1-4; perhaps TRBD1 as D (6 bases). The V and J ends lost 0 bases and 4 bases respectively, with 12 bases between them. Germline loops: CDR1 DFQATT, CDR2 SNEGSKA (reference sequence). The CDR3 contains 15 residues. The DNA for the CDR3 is TGCAGTGCTAGAGAAGAGAACAGGGTTAATGAAAAACTGTTTTTT. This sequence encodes CSAREENRVNEKLFF.

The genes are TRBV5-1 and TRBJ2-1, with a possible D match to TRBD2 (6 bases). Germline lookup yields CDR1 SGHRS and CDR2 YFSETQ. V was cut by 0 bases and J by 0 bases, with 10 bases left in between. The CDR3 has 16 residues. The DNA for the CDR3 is TGCGCCAGCAGCTTGGGGGACTTAAGCTCCTACAATGAGCAGTTCTTC. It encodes CASSLGDLSSYNEQFF.

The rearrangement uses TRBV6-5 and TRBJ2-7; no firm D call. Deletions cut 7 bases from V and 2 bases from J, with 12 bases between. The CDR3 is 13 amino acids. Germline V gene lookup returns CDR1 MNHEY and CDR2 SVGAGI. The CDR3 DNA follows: TGTGCCAGCATAGCCCCGTTAACCTACGAGCAGTACTTC. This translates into CASIAPLTYEQYF.

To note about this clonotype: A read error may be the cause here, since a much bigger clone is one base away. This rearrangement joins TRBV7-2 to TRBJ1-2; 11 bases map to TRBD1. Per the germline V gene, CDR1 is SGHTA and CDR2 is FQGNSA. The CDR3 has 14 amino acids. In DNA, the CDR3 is TGTGCCAGCAGGAGGACAGGGGGCGCGTCACCCCACATCTTC. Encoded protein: CASRRTGGASPHIF.

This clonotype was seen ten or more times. CDR3 loop: CASSSTGTGTGETQYF. DNA of the CDR3: TGCGCCAGCAGTTCGACCGGGACAGGGACCGGAGAGACCCAGTACTTC. The V call is TRBV5-1, the J call TRBJ2-5; TRBD1 agrees at 9 bases. V lost 5 bases to trimming and J lost 4 bases; unmatched junction nucleotides: 12. The CDR3 is made up of 16 amino acids. The germline V gene encodes CDR1 SGHRS and CDR2 YFSETQ.

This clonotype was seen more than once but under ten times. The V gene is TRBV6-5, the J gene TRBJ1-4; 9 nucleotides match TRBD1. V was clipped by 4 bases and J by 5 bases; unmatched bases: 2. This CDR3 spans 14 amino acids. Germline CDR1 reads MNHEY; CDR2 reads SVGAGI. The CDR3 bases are TGTGCCAGCAGTTGGGACAGGGCGAATGAAAAACTGTTTTTT. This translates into CASSWDRANEKLFF.

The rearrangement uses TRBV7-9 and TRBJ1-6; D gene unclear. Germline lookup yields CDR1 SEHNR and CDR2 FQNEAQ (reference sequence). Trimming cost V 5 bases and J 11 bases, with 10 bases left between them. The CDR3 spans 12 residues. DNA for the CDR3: TGTGCCAGCAGCCCCCCGGTTCCACCCCTCCACTTT. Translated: CASSPPVPPLHF.

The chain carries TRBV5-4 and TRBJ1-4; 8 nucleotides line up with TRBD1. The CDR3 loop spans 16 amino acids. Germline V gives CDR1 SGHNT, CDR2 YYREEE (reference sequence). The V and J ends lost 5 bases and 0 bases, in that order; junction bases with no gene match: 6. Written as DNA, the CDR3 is TGTGCCAGCAGTACAGGGGGTGTCGCAACTAATGAAAAACTGTTTTTT. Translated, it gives CASSTGGVATNEKLFF. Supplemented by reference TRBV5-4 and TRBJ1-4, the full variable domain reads ETGVTQSPTHLIKTRGQQVTLRCSSQSGHNTVSWYQQALGQGPQFIFQYYREEENGRGNFPPRFSGLQFPNYSSELNVNALELDDSALYLCASSTGGVATNEKLFFGSGTQLSVL.

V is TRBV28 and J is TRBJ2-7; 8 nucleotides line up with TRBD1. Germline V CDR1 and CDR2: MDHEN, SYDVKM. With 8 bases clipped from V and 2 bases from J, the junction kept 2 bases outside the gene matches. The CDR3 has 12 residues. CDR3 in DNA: TGTGCCAGCCTGGGACAGGCCTACGAGCAGTACTTC. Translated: CASLGQAYEQYF.

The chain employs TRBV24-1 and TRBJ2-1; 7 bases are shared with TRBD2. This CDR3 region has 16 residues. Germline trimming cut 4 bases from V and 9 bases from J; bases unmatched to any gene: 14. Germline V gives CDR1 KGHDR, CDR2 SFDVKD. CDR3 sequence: CATSEAGTKLMSEQFF. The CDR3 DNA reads TGTGCCACCAGTGAGGCCGGGACTAAGTTAATGAGTGAGCAGTTCTTC.